These 3 T cell receptor beta chains share one sample of origin, sequenced in a study of T cells after yellow fever vaccination. TCRdb reprocessed the 5' RACE reads with MiXCR, giving one entry per CDR3 protein. The repertoire has around 63,000 distinct CDR3 sequences, approximately 7% of them found once; the top ten carry 35% to 45%. This specimen was CD8+ T cells sorted from PBMCs, taken 15 days after the yellow fever booster vaccination. These receptors were obtained from a young man who received the YFV17D yellow fever vaccine.

The gene calls are TRBV4-2 and TRBJ2-5, with D possibly called TRBD1 or TRBD2 (6 bases each). The germline CDR1 and CDR2 sequences are LGHNA and YNFKEQ. Trimming took 10 bases from V and 5 from J, leaving 20 bases between them. The CDR3 is made up of 14 amino acids. This chain's CDR3 is CAMGPGGRRETQYF. CDR3 DNA: TGTGCCATGGGCCCCGGGGGCCGCAGGGAGACCCAGTACTTC.

This clonotype was counted at least ten times. The CDR3 loop is CASSQSAGSYYNEQFF. CDR3 bases: TGCGCCAGCAGCCAAAGTGCCGGCAGTTACTACAATGAGCAGTTCTTC. The J gene is TRBJ2-1, the V gene TRBV4-3; D is unresolved. Germline V gives CDR1 LGHNA, CDR2 YSLEER. Trimming removed 2 bases from V and 3 bases from J, with 14 bases in between. CDR3 length: 16 amino acids.

This clonotype was counted at least ten times. The V call is TRBV9, the J call TRBJ2-3; tentatively, D is TRBD1 (5 bases). The V end was cut by 3 bases, the J end by 4 bases, with 9 bases between. The CDR3 totals 13 residues. Germline V gene sequence: CDR1 SGDLS, CDR2 YYNGEE. The CDR3 coding sequence is TGTGCCAGCAGCGAGGGGCGGTCAGATACGCAGTATTTT. The encoded protein is CASSEGRSDTQYF.